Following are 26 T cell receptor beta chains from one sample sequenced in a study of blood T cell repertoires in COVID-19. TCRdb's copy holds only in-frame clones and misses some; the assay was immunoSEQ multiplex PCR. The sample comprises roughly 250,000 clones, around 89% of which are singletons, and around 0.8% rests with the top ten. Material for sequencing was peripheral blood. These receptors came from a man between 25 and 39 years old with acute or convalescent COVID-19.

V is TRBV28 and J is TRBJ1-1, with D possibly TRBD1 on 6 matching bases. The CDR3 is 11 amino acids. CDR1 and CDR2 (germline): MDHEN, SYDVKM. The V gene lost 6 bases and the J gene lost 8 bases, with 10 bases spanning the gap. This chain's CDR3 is CASRVQGEAFF. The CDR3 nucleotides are TGTGCCAGCAGGGTACAGGGAGAAGCTTTCTTT.

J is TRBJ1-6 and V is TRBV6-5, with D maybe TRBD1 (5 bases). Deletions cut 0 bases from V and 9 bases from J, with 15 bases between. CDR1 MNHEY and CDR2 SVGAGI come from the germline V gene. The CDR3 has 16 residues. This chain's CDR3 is CASSYSTGGTGSPLHF. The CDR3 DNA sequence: TGTGCCAGCAGTTACTCGACGGGGGGAACTGGTTCACCCCTCCACTTT.

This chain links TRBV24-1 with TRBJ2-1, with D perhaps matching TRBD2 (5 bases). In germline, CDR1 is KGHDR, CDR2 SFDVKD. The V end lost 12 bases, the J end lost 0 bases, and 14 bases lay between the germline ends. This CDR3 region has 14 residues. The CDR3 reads CAFSGGGSYNEQFF. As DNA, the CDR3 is TGTGCCTTCAGCGGCGGTGGCTCCTACAATGAGCAGTTCTTC.

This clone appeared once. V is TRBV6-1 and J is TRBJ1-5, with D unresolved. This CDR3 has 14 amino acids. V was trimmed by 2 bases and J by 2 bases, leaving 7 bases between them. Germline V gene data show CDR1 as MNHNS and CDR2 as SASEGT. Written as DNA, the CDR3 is TGTGCCAGCAGTGAAAGAGGAGGCAATCAGCCCCAGCATTTT. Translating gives CASSERGGNQPQHF.

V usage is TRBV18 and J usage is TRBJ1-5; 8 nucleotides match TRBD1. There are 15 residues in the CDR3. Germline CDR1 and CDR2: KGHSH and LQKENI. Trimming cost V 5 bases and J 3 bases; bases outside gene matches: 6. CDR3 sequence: CASSAGQGYNQPQHF. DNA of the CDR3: TGTGCCAGCTCAGCCGGACAGGGCTACAATCAGCCCCAGCATTTT.

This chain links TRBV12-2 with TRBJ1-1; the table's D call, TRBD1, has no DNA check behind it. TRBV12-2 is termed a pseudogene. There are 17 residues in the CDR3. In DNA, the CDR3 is TGTGCAAGTCGTTTTCTAGGACAGGATTGTGGTCGGACTGAAGCTTTCTTT. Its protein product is CASRFLGQDCGRTEAFF.

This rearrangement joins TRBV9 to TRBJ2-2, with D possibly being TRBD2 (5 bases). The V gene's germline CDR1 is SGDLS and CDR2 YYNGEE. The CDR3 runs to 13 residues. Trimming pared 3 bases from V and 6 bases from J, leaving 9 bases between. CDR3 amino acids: CASSAEGSGELFF. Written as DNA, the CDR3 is TGTGCCAGCAGCGCAGAGGGATCCGGGGAGCTGTTTTTT.

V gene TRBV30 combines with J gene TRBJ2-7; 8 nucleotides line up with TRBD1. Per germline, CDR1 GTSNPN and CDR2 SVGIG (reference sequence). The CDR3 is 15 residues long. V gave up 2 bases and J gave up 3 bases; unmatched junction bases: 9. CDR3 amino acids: CAWSLSGTGGYEQYF. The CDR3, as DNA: TGTGCCTGGAGTCTCTCCGGGACAGGAGGCTACGAGCAGTACTTC.

The CDR3 sequence is CASSRTAINQPQHF. CDR3 DNA: TGTGCCAGCAGCCGGACAGCCATCAATCAGCCCCAGCATTTT. The genes are TRBV11-2 and TRBJ1-5, with a weak D call TRBD1 (6 bases). This CDR3 comprises 14 residues. Germline V lookup: CDR1 SGHAT, CDR2 FQNNGV. With 5 bases removed from V and 3 bases from J, the gap between germline ends came to 11 bases.

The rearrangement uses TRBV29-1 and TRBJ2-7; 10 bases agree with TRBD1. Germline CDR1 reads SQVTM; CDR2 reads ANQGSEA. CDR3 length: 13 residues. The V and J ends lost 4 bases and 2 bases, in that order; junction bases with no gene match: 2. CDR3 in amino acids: CSVGDRGPYEQYF. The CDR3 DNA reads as TGCAGCGTTGGGGACAGGGGACCCTACGAGCAGTACTTC.

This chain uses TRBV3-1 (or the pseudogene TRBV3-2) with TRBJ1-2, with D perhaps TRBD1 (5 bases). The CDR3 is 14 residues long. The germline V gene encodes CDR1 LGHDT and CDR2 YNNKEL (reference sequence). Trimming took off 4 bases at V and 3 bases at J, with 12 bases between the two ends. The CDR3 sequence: CASSPLTVYYGYTF. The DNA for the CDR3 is TGTGCCAGCAGCCCTCTGACAGTTTACTATGGCTACACCTTC.

The CDR3 is CASSTPGTSGRNNEQFF. For the CDR3, the DNA is TGTGCCAGCAGCACTCCAGGGACTAGCGGACGAAACAATGAGCAGTTCTTC. J is TRBJ2-1 and V is TRBV28; 11 nucleotides agree with TRBD2. Germline values: CDR1 MDHEN, CDR2 SYDVKM. With 6 bases clipped from V and 5 bases from J, the junction kept 12 bases outside the gene matches. This CDR3 comprises 17 residues.

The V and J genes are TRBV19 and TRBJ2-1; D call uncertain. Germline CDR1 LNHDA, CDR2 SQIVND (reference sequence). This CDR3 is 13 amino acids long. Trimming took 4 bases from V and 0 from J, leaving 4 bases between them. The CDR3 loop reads CASSTVSYNEQFF. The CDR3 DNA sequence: TGTGCCAGTAGTACGGTCTCCTACAATGAGCAGTTCTTC.

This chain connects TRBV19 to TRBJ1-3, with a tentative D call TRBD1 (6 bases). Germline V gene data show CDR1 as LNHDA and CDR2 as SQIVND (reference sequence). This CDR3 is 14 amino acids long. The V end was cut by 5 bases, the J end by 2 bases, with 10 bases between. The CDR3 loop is CASSRTGTGNTIYF. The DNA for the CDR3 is TGTGCCAGTAGTCGCACAGGGACTGGAAACACCATATATTTT.

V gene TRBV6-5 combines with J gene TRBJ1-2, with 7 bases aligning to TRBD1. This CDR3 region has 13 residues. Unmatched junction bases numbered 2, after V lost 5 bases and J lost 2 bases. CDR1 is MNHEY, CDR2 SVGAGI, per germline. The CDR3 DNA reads TGTGCCAGCAGTCAGACAGGGAACTATGGCTACACCTTC. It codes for CASSQTGNYGYTF.

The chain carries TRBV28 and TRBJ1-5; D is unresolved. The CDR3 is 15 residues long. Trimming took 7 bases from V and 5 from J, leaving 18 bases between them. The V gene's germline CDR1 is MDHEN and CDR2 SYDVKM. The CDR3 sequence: CASIPAIGSDQPQHF. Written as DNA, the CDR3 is TGTGCCAGCATTCCTGCAATCGGTTCGGATCAGCCCCAGCATTTT.

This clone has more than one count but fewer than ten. DNA for the CDR3: TGTGCCAGCAGCCGTACCCTACAGGGTCCCACTGAAGCTTTCTTT. Translated, it gives CASSRTLQGPTEAFF. V gene TRBV7-9 combines with J gene TRBJ1-1; D might be TRBD1 (6 bases). The germline CDR1 and CDR2 sequences are SEHNR and FQNEAQ (reference sequence). The ends were cut back, 5 bases at V and 4 bases at J, with 17 bases in the middle. The CDR3 runs 15 residues.

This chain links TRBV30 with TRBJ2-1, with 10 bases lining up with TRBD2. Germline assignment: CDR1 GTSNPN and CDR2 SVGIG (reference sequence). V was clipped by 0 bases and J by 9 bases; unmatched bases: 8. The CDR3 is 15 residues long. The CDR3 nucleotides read TGTGCCTGGAGTGTAGGGTTAGCGGGAGGACTTGAGCAGTTCTTC. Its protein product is CAWSVGLAGGLEQFF.

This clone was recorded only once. For the CDR3, the DNA is TGTGCCAGCAGCTTATATGGGACAGGGGGTATAGGTTCACCCCTCCACTTT. It specifies CASSLYGTGGIGSPLHF. The chain uses TRBV7-9 and TRBJ1-6; 11 bases line up with TRBD1. Germline V CDR1 and CDR2: SEHNR, FQNEAQ (reference sequence). CDR3 length equals 17 residues. The V and J ends lost 2 bases and 9 bases, in that order; junction bases with no gene match: 9.

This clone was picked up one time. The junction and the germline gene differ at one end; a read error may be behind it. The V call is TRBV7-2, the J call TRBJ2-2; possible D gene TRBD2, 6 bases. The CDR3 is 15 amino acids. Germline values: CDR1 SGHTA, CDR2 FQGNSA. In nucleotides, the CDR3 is TGTGCCAGCAGCCTAGCGCGGCGGGATACCGGGGAGCTGTTTTTT. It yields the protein CASSLARRDTGELFF. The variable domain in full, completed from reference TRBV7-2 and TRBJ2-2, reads GAGVSQSPSNKVTEKGKDVELRCDPISGHTALYWYRQSLGQGLEFLIYFQGNSAPDKSGLPSDRFSAERTGGSVSTLTIQRTQQEDSAVYLCASSLARRDTGELFFGEGSRLTVL.

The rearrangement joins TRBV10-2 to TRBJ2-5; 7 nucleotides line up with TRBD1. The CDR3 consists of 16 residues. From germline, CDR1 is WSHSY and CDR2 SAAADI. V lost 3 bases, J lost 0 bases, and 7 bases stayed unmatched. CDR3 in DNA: TGCGCCAGCAGTGAATACGGGACAGCTTACCAAGAGACCCAGTACTTC. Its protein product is CASSEYGTAYQETQYF.

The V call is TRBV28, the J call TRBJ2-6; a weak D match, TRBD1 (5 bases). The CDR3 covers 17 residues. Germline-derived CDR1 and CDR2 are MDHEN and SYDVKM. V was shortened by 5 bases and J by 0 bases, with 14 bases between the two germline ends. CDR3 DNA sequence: TGTGCCAGCAGTGCATCGACAGTACACTCTGGGGCCAACGTCCTGACTTTC. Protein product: CASSASTVHSGANVLTF.

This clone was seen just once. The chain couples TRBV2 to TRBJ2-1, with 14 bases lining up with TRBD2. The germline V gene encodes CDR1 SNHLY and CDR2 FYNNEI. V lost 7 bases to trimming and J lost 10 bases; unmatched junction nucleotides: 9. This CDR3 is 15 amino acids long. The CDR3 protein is CASNRLAGGVGEQFF. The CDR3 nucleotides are TGTGCCAGCAACCGACTAGCGGGAGGGGTTGGGGAGCAGTTCTTC. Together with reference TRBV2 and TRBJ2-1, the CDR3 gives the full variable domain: EPEVTQTPSHQVTQMGQEVILRCVPISNHLYFYWYRQILGQKVEFLVSFYNNEISEKSEIFDDQFSVERPDGSNFTLKIRSTKLEDSAMYFCASNRLAGGVGEQFFGPGTRLTVL.

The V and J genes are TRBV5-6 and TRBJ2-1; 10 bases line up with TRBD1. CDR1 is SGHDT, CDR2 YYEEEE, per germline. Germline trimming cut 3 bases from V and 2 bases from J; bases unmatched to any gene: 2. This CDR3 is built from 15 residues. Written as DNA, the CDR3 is TGTGCCAGCAGCTCCGACAGGGGGCCCTACAATGAGCAGTTCTTC. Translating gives CASSSDRGPYNEQFF.

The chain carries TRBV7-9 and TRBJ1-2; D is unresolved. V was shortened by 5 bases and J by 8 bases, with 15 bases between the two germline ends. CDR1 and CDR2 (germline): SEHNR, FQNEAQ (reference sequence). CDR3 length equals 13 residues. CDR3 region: CASSLLIVEGYTF. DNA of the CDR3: TGTGCCAGCAGCCTACTAATCGTGGAGGGCTACACCTTC.

Here the CDR3 reads CASSDNRGPETQYF. In DNA, the CDR3 is TGTGCCAGCAGTGATAACAGGGGTCCGGAGACCCAGTACTTC. This rearrangement joins TRBV2 to TRBJ2-5; 7 nucleotides align to TRBD1. V lost 3 bases and J lost 5; bases outside the gene matches: 6. The germline CDR1 and CDR2 sequences are SNHLY and FYNNEI. This CDR3 has 14 residues.